The 30 T cell receptor beta chains below were found in one sample sequenced in a study of blood T cell repertoires in COVID-19. The table came from immunoSEQ multiplex PCR; TCRdb's copy has only in-frame clones and leaves some out. The repertoire holds about 160,000 clones, with approximately 80% as singletons. The specimen sequenced was peripheral blood. Receptors originate from a woman in her thirties or forties with COVID-19, enrolled during active disease.

This chain uses TRBV5-8 with TRBJ1-5, with 8 bases aligning to TRBD1. V trimming: 0 bases; J trimming: 0 bases; junction bases outside the gene matches: 5. Germline V gives CDR1 SGHTS, CDR2 YDEGEE. The CDR3 has 17 amino acids. In DNA, the CDR3 is TGTGCCAGCAGCTTGGGGACAGGGATCCTTAGCAATCAGCCCCAGCATTTT. Protein product: CASSLGTGILSNQPQHF.

The chain combines TRBV6-4 with TRBJ2-3; weak D call: TRBD2 (6 bases). The germline V and J ends were trimmed by 6 bases and 2 bases, with 15 bases remaining between them. The CDR3 has 15 residues. CDR1 and CDR2 (germline): MRHNA, SNTAGT. The CDR3 bases are TGTGCCAGCAGAAGGGGAGGTATAACCACAGATACGCAGTATTTT. Amino acid sequence: CASRRGGITTDTQYF.

This clone has at least ten counts. The J gene is TRBJ2-7, the V gene TRBV5-4; 8 bases fit TRBD1. The junction had 2 bases not matched to a gene; V was cut back by 3 bases and J by 0 bases. The V gene's germline CDR1 is SGHNT and CDR2 YYREEE (reference sequence). CDR3 size: 14 residues. CDR3 region: CASSYRGSSYEQYF. CDR3 bases: TGTGCCAGCAGCTACAGGGGGAGCTCCTACGAGCAGTACTTC.

The chain recombines TRBV5-1 with TRBJ2-7; maybe TRBD1 (5 bases). Trimming took off 0 bases at V and 4 bases at J, with 14 bases between the two ends. CDR1 and CDR2 from the germline V gene are SGHRS and YFSETQ. The CDR3 is 15 residues long. CDR3 amino acids: CASSLVGPGSYEQYF. The CDR3 nucleotides are TGCGCCAGCAGCTTGGTAGGGCCAGGGTCATACGAGCAGTACTTC.

The chain has TRBV12-3 or TRBV12-4 and TRBJ1-6; 7 bases fit TRBD1. V shed 8 bases, J shed 7 bases, and the junction held 5 bases outside the gene matches. CDR3 length equals 13 residues. CDR3 nucleotides: TGTGCCAGCTCGGGACAGCAAAATTCACCCCTCCACTTT. Encoded protein: CASSGQQNSPLHF.

This clone was seen at least ten times. The chain recombines TRBV4-1 with TRBJ2-3; D remains unclear. Trimming left V 8 bases short and J 2 bases short, with 11 bases between. The CDR3 has 13 residues. Germline V gives CDR1 MGHRA, CDR2 YSYEKL. As DNA, the CDR3 is TGCGCCAGCCATAGCAGTTACACAGATACGCAGTATTTT. It is translated as CASHSSYTDTQYF.

V usage is TRBV2 and J usage is TRBJ1-2, with a possible D match to TRBD1 (6 bases). Trimming took 7 bases from V and 0 from J, leaving 12 bases between them. Germline V gene lookup returns CDR1 SNHLY and CDR2 FYNNEI. The CDR3 consists of 14 residues. The CDR3 bases are TGTGCCAGCACAAGGGACACCACTAACTATGGCTACACCTTC. It specifies CASTRDTTNYGYTF.

The CDR3: CASSRDYTEAFF. CDR3 sequence (DNA): TGTGCCAGTAGTAGGGACTACACTGAAGCTTTCTTT. The gene calls are TRBV19 and TRBJ1-1, with TRBD1 as a possible D gene (5 bases). V lost 4 bases and J 3 bases, leaving 6 bases between the germline ends. Germline V CDR1 and CDR2: LNHDA, SQIVND (reference sequence). The CDR3 length is 12 residues.

The table lists this clone with a few counts. The chain carries TRBV2 and TRBJ1-5, with TRBD1 as a possible D gene (5 bases). Trimming left V 7 bases short and J 0 bases short, with 13 bases between. Germline values: CDR1 SNHLY, CDR2 FYNNEI. The length of the CDR3 is 15 residues. CDR3 amino acids: CASTLGQGSNQPQHF. As DNA, the CDR3 is TGTGCCAGCACCCTGGGGCAGGGTAGCAATCAGCCCCAGCATTTT. Full variable domain (outside the CDR3, taken from reference TRBV2 and TRBJ1-5): EPEVTQTPSHQVTQMGQEVILRCVPISNHLYFYWYRQILGQKVEFLVSFYNNEISEKSEIFDDQFSVERPDGSNFTLKIRSTKLEDSAMYFCASTLGQGSNQPQHFGDGTRLSIL.

This rearrangement joins TRBV6-5 to TRBJ1-4; D is ambiguous. Germline V CDR1 and CDR2: MNHEY, SVGAGI. The ends were cut back, 2 bases at V and 7 bases at J, with 14 bases in the middle. This CDR3 spans 15 amino acids. The CDR3 DNA sequence: TGTGCCAGCAGTTACCGGTCATCCTCTGGTGAAAAACTGTTTTTT. It yields the protein CASSYRSSSGEKLFF.

V is TRBV9 and J is TRBJ1-3; 8 nucleotides match TRBD1. CDR3 length equals 16 residues. J lost 0 bases, V lost 4 bases, and 6 bases had no gene match. Looked up from germline, CDR1 is SGDLS and CDR2 is YYNGEE. This CDR3 is CASSLQGVNSGNTIYF. CDR3 sequence (DNA): TGTGCCAGCAGCTTACAGGGGGTCAACTCTGGAAACACCATATATTTT.

The chain uses TRBV7-9 and TRBJ1-5, with D tentatively TRBD1 (6 bases). CDR3 length equals 14 residues. V was trimmed by 3 bases and J by 4 bases, leaving 10 bases between them. CDR1 and CDR2 from the germline V gene are SEHNR and FQNEAQ (reference sequence). The CDR3 spells CASSLGAPNQPQHF. Written as DNA, the CDR3 is TGTGCCAGCAGCTTGGGGGCACCGAATCAGCCCCAGCATTTT.

The rearrangement joins TRBV12-1 to TRBJ2-7; the table's D call TRBD2 went unverified against the DNA. TRBV12-1 is tagged as a pseudogene. The CDR3 length is 13 residues. The chain's CDR3 is CASSPHGVYEQYV. The CDR3 region has the DNA TGTGCCAGCAGCCCCCACGGGGTCTACGAGCAGTACGTC.

The chain uses TRBV28 and TRBJ1-2; 9 bases agree with TRBD1. V was pared by 6 bases and J by 4 bases, with 18 bases of the junction left unmatched. The CDR3 totals 18 residues. Germline V lookup: CDR1 MDHEN, CDR2 SYDVKM. The CDR3 DNA is TGTGCCAGCAGCACGCAGGACCCCAACAGGGGGCGCATCTATGGCTACACCTTC. Translating it yields CASSTQDPNRGRIYGYTF.

The chain joins TRBV19 to TRBJ2-1, with 10 bases matching TRBD2. The CDR3 is 18 residues long. With 3 bases clipped from V and 9 bases from J, the junction kept 17 bases outside the gene matches. Looked up from germline, CDR1 is LNHDA and CDR2 is SQIVND (reference sequence). The CDR3 DNA reads TGTGCCAGTAGTATCTTCACCTCTAGCCCGGGACTAGCGTTTGAGCAGTTCTTC. The encoded protein is CASSIFTSSPGLAFEQFF. Full variable domain (outside the CDR3, taken from reference TRBV19 and TRBJ2-1): DGGITQSPKYLFRKEGQNVTLSCEQNLNHDAMYWYRQDPGQGLRLIYYSQIVNDFQKGDIAEGYSVSREKKESFPLTVTSAQKNPTAFYLCASSIFTSSPGLAFEQFFGPGTRLTVL.

This clone was seen a few times. The CDR3 DNA reads TGTGCCAGCAGCCAATCTTATGGGGCAGGGGGCGCGTATGGGGCCAACGTCCTGACTTTC. It codes for CASSQSYGAGGAYGANVLTF. The chain couples TRBV14 to TRBJ2-6; 8 nucleotides line up with TRBD1. The germline gives CDR1 SGHDN, CDR2 FVKESK. V shed 2 bases, J shed 3 bases, and the junction held 15 bases outside the gene matches. The CDR3 extends over 20 amino acids. Based on the CDR3 plus reference TRBV14 and TRBJ2-6, the full variable domain is EAGVTQFPSHSVIEKGQTVTLRCDPISGHDNLYWYRRVMGKEIKFLLHFVKESKQDESGMPNNRFLAERTGGTYSTLKVQPAELEDSGVYFCASSQSYGAGGAYGANVLTFGAGSRLTVL.

The V call is TRBV2, the J call TRBJ2-5, with D possibly TRBD2 on 7 matching bases. V was trimmed by 5 bases and J by 5 bases, leaving 15 bases between them. The germline V gene encodes CDR1 SNHLY and CDR2 FYNNEI. This CDR3 contains 14 residues. The CDR3 loop reads CASSPRRGGETQYF. The CDR3 region has the DNA TGTGCCAGCAGTCCCCGGAGGGGGGGTGAGACCCAGTACTTC.

Ten or more counts support this clone. The rearrangement uses TRBV13 and TRBJ1-3, with D possibly TRBD1 on 6 matching bases. The ends were cut back, 9 bases at V and 4 bases at J, with 13 bases in the middle. CDR1 and CDR2 from the germline V gene are PRHDT and FYEKMQ (reference sequence). CDR3 size: 13 residues. The CDR3 DNA reads as TGTGCCAGTTCCATGGACAGAGGAAACACCATATATTTT. Translating it yields CASSMDRGNTIYF.

The rearrangement uses TRBV3-1 (or the pseudogene TRBV3-2) and TRBJ1-1, with a tentative D call TRBD1 (6 bases). In germline, CDR1 is LGHDT, CDR2 YNNKEL (reference sequence). Trimming pared 3 bases from V and 5 bases from J, leaving 13 bases between. CDR3 length: 14 amino acids. CDR3 sequence (DNA): TGTGCCAGCAGCCATTCGGACAGAGGGACTGAAGCTTTCTTT. Translated: CASSHSDRGTEAFF.

The chain employs TRBV7-8 and TRBJ1-5; D not resolved. Germline CDR1 reads SGHVS; CDR2 reads FQNEAQ. The CDR3 is 17 residues long. The V and J ends lost 5 bases and 0 bases respectively, with 17 bases between them. This CDR3 reads CASSPNGGGYSNQPQHF. The CDR3 DNA is TGTGCCAGCAGCCCAAATGGAGGAGGTTATAGCAATCAGCCCCAGCATTTT. Full variable domain (outside the CDR3, taken from reference TRBV7-8 and TRBJ1-5): GAGVSQSPRYKVAKRGQDVALRCDPISGHVSLFWYQQALGQGPEFLTYFQNEAQLDKSGLPSDRFFAERPEGSVSTLKIQRTQQEDSAVYLCASSPNGGGYSNQPQHFGDGTRLSIL.

The V gene is TRBV27, the J gene TRBJ2-3, with D perhaps matching TRBD2 (7 bases). The CDR3 spans 16 residues. The V and J ends lost 3 bases and 0 bases respectively, with 13 bases between them. From germline, CDR1 is MNHEY and CDR2 SMNVEV (reference sequence). The CDR3 here is CASSLAGAYSTDTQYF. The CDR3 nucleotides read TGTGCCAGCAGTTTGGCGGGGGCTTATAGCACAGATACGCAGTATTTT.

The gene calls are TRBV13 and TRBJ1-2; perhaps TRBD1 as D (5 bases). Germline V gene data show CDR1 as PRHDT and CDR2 as FYEKMQ (reference sequence). The ends were cut back, 3 bases at V and 6 bases at J, with 20 bases in the middle. This CDR3 contains 16 residues. CDR3 protein: CASSFSGGHSLDGYTF. CDR3 nucleotide sequence: TGTGCCAGCAGCTTCTCGGGGGGTCACTCCCTCGATGGCTACACCTTC.

The rearrangement uses TRBV2 and TRBJ1-5, with 7 bases aligning to TRBD1. The V gene's germline CDR1 is SNHLY and CDR2 FYNNEI. After removal of 4 bases from V and 2 bases from J, the junction contained 5 bases not matched to a gene. CDR3 length: 15 residues. The chain's CDR3 is CASSGSGQGNQPQHF. CDR3 sequence (DNA): TGTGCCAGCAGTGGATCTGGACAGGGCAATCAGCCCCAGCATTTT.

This chain joins TRBV7-9 and TRBJ1-2, with 10 bases lining up with TRBD1. This CDR3 region has 13 residues. From germline, CDR1 is SEHNR and CDR2 FQNEAQ (reference sequence). The junction had 4 bases not matched to a gene; V was cut back by 5 bases and J by 7 bases. The CDR3 loop is CASSLDRGPGYTF. CDR3 in DNA: TGTGCCAGCAGCCTAGACAGGGGGCCTGGCTACACCTTC.

This rearrangement joins TRBV30 to TRBJ2-1; D might be TRBD2 (5 bases). In germline, CDR1 is GTSNPN, CDR2 SVGIG (reference sequence). Trimming pared 2 bases from V and 10 bases from J, leaving 12 bases between. This CDR3 is built from 12 residues. CDR3 sequence: CAWSQVSGEQFF. CDR3 DNA: TGTGCCTGGAGTCAAGTTTCGGGAGAGCAGTTCTTC.

This sequence joins TRBV21-1 and TRBJ2-1; the table's D call TRBD2 went unverified against the DNA. TRBV21-1 is deemed a pseudogene. CDR3 size: 15 residues. CDR3: CASSKQRGEYNEQFF. Written as DNA, the CDR3 is TGTGCCAGCAGCAAACAACGGGGAGAATACAATGAGCAGTTCTTC.

The rearrangement joins TRBV7-3 to TRBJ1-2; tentatively, D is TRBD1 (5 bases). The germline CDR1 and CDR2 sequences are SGHTA and FQGTGA. The length of the CDR3 is 16 residues. Trimming pared 2 bases from V and 2 bases from J, leaving 15 bases between. CDR3 amino acids: CASSLDGGGVNYGYTF. CDR3 in DNA: TGTGCCAGCAGCTTAGATGGCGGGGGAGTCAACTATGGCTACACCTTC.

The chain employs TRBV18 and TRBJ1-2; D possibly corresponds to TRBD1 (6 bases). The CDR3 is made up of 16 amino acids. V lost 5 bases, J lost 0 bases, and 16 bases lay in between. Germline V CDR1 and CDR2: KGHSH, LQKENI. For the CDR3, the DNA is TGTGCCAGCTCAACCACCGGGACAAGGGCTAACTATGGCTACACCTTC. Translating it yields CASSTTGTRANYGYTF. The whole variable domain, remainder taken from reference TRBV18 and TRBJ1-2, is NAGVMQNPRHLVRRRGQEARLRCSPMKGHSHVYWYRQLPEEGLKFMVYLQKENIIDESGMPKERFSAEFPKEGPSILRIQQVVRGDSAAYFCASSTTGTRANYGYTFGSGTRLTVV.

This chain uses TRBV2 with TRBJ1-1, with D unresolved. Germline V gene data show CDR1 as SNHLY and CDR2 as FYNNEI. CDR3 size: 15 residues. V lost 7 bases and J lost 2, with 17 bases in between. The CDR3 nucleotides read TGTGCCAGCATTGCAGGCGCAAGTAGAAACACTGAAGCTTTCTTT. Its translation is CASIAGASRNTEAFF.

The chain carries TRBV19 and TRBJ1-2; TRBD1 agrees at 8 bases. The CDR3 contains 14 residues. V shed 5 bases, J shed 5 bases, and the junction held 7 bases outside the gene matches. Looked up from germline, CDR1 is LNHDA and CDR2 is SQIVND (reference sequence). CDR3 sequence: CASSWTGSRYGYTF. The CDR3 DNA sequence: TGTGCCAGTAGTTGGACAGGGAGCAGGTATGGCTACACCTTC.